These 15 T cell receptor beta chains share one sample of origin, sequenced in a study of control samples from healthy donors and cancer patients. The table came from immunoSEQ multiplex PCR; TCRdb's copy has only in-frame clones and leaves some out. The table includes about 18,000 clones, 84% detected once. The material sequenced was PBMCs. These receptors were taken from a woman aged 70-85 years with lung cancer.

This clone is medium-sized within its sample. The V call is TRBV11-3, the J call TRBJ2-2; weak D call: TRBD2 (5 bases). Trimming took off 6 bases at V and 1 base at J, with 6 bases between the two ends. Germline-derived CDR1 and CDR2 are SGHNT and YENEEA. This CDR3 has 13 residues. The CDR3 nucleotides are TGTGCCAGCAGGGACTTGAACACCGGGGAGCTGTTTTTT. Translation gives CASRDLNTGELFF. Filled out from reference TRBV11-3 and TRBJ2-2, the complete variable domain reads EAGVVQSPRYKIIEKKQPVAFWCNPISGHNTLYWYLQNLGQGPELLIRYENEEAVDDSQLPKDRFSAERLKGVDSTLKIQPAELGDSAVYLCASRDLNTGELFFGEGSRLTVL.

This clone was seen a single time. The chain recombines TRBV30 with TRBJ1-5, with D perhaps TRBD1 (5 bases). CDR3 length equals 14 residues. Trimming left V 2 bases short and J 2 bases short, with 10 bases between. Germline assignment: CDR1 GTSNPN and CDR2 SVGIG (reference sequence). CDR3 DNA sequence: TGTGCCTGGAGTAATGGAGGGGGCAATCAGCCCCAGCATTTT. It specifies CAWSNGGGNQPQHF.

The chain recombines TRBV7-9 with TRBJ1-5; 10 positions agree with TRBD1. V shed 1 base and J 3 bases; nucleotides not matched to a gene: 12. The CDR3 runs to 19 residues. The germline CDR1 and CDR2 sequences are SEHNR and FQNEAQ (reference sequence). CDR3 loop: CASSLGSGTGAAVNQPQHF. The CDR3 DNA sequence: TGTGCCAGCAGCTTAGGTTCCGGGACAGGGGCCGCGGTCAATCAGCCCCAGCATTTT. Combining the CDR3 with reference TRBV7-9 and TRBJ1-5 gives the whole variable domain DTGVSQNPRHKITKRGQNVTFRCDPISEHNRLYWYRQTLGQGPEFLTYFQNEAQLEKSRLLSDRFSAERPKGSFSTLEIQRTEQGDSAMYLCASSLGSGTGAAVNQPQHFGDGTRLSIL.

The DNA for the CDR3 is TGTGCCAGCAGCACGAGGCCGTACGGTGGGCCCTACGAGCAGTACTTC. As protein: CASSTRPYGGPYEQYF. The chain carries TRBV7-2 and TRBJ2-7; D is unclear. Germline CDR1 and CDR2: SGHTA and FQGNSA. V lost 5 bases and J lost 2, with 19 bases in between. The CDR3 has 16 amino acids. Full variable domain (rest looked up from reference TRBV7-2 and TRBJ2-7): GAGVSQSPSNKVTEKGKDVELRCDPISGHTALYWYRQSLGQGLEFLIYFQGNSAPDKSGLPSDRFSAERTGGSVSTLTIQRTQQEDSAVYLCASSTRPYGGPYEQYFGPGTRLTVT.

The chain recombines TRBV5-4 with TRBJ2-3; 8 bases are shared with TRBD2. Germline loops: CDR1 SGHNT, CDR2 YYREEE (reference sequence). Trimming cost V 6 bases and J 7 bases; bases outside gene matches: 16. The CDR3 consists of 16 residues. DNA of the CDR3: TGTGCCAGCACCCTGGCGGCGGGAGGCCTTCCAAATACGCAGTATTTT. Encoded protein: CASTLAAGGLPNTQYF.

This sequence joins TRBV2 and TRBJ2-7; 8 bases agree with TRBD1. Germline CDR1 and CDR2: SNHLY and FYNNEI. Losses at the gene ends were 8 bases for V and 6 bases for J; bases not matched to a gene: 12. The CDR3 runs 14 residues. The CDR3 region is CASLRTGLQREQYF. CDR3 sequence (DNA): TGTGCCAGCTTGAGGACAGGGTTACAGCGCGAGCAGTACTTC.

V gene TRBV18 combines with J gene TRBJ1-2, with no clear D. The ends were cut back, 2 bases at V and 4 bases at J, with 14 bases in the middle. This CDR3 has 15 residues. Per the germline V gene, CDR1 is KGHSH and CDR2 is LQKENI. The CDR3 bases are TGTGCCAGCTCACCAGCAGGTGACTATGCCTATGGCTACACCTTC. Protein: CASSPAGDYAYGYTF.

The V and J genes are TRBV21-1 and TRBJ2-7; TRBD2, the table's D call, was not compared with the DNA. TRBV21-1 is a pseudogene locus. This CDR3 is built from 13 residues. In DNA, the CDR3 is TGTGCCAGCAGCATCCGAGATTCCTACGAGCAGTACTTC. As protein: CASSIRDSYEQYF.

The J gene is TRBJ1-1, the V gene TRBV6-5, with 7 bases matching TRBD1. This CDR3 comprises 15 residues. Trimming removed 0 bases from V and 4 bases from J; junction bases left unmatched: 5. Germline CDR1 is MNHEY and CDR2 is SVGAGI. The CDR3 nucleotides read TGTGCCAGCAGTTACTCGGAGGGGGCTGGCACTGAAGCTTTCTTT. Translated, it gives CASSYSEGAGTEAFF.

This clone has just one count. The V gene is TRBV5-4, the J gene TRBJ1-1, with D unclear. In germline, CDR1 is SGHNT, CDR2 YYREEE (reference sequence). CDR3 size: 14 residues. Trimming shortened V by 0 bases and J by 4 bases, and 10 bases separated the two germline ends. The CDR3 DNA reads TGTGCCAGCAGCTTGGAGGTCCCGGGCACTGAAGCTTTCTTT. It is translated as CASSLEVPGTEAFF.

The V gene is TRBV6-5, the J gene TRBJ2-1, with a possible D match to TRBD2 (6 bases). This CDR3 spans 15 amino acids. Trimming pared 3 bases from V and 6 bases from J, leaving 15 bases between. The germline V gene encodes CDR1 MNHEY and CDR2 SVGAGI. CDR3 protein: CASSYGQGGRNEQFF. CDR3 nucleotides: TGTGCCAGCAGTTATGGCCAGGGAGGTCGCAATGAGCAGTTCTTC.

This chain joins TRBV29-1 and TRBJ1-1, with D possibly TRBD1 on 5 matching bases. Trimming shortened V by 5 bases and J by 4 bases, and 11 bases separated the two germline ends. Germline CDR1 SQVTM, CDR2 ANQGSEA. The CDR3 is 12 amino acids. The DNA of the CDR3 is TGCAGCGTTAAACAGGCTGCCACTGAAGCTTTCTTT. Protein: CSVKQAATEAFF.

V usage is TRBV6-5 and J usage is TRBJ1-3; D ambiguous. V gave up 0 bases and J gave up 1 base, with 7 bases separating them. The CDR3 loop spans 15 amino acids. The germline V gene encodes CDR1 MNHEY and CDR2 SVGAGI. CDR3 amino acids: CASSYSLGSGNTIYF. The CDR3 DNA sequence: TGTGCCAGCAGTTACTCGTTGGGGTCTGGAAACACCATATATTTT.

V usage is TRBV28 and J usage is TRBJ2-7, with D perhaps matching TRBD1 or TRBD2 (5 bases each). Germline V lookup: CDR1 MDHEN, CDR2 SYDVKM. V shed 6 bases and J shed 4 bases, with 19 bases lying between them. The CDR3 spans 15 residues. The CDR3 sequence: CASSPLVRGVYEQYF. The CDR3 DNA sequence: TGTGCCAGCAGCCCCCTCGTGAGGGGAGTGTACGAGCAGTACTTC. Combining the CDR3 with reference TRBV28 and TRBJ2-7 gives the whole variable domain DVKVTQSSRYLVKRTGEKVFLECVQDMDHENMFWYRQDPGLGLRLIYFSYDVKMKEKGDIPEGYSVSREKKERFSLILESASTNQTSMYLCASSPLVRGVYEQYFGPGTRLTVT.

The V call is TRBV19, the J call TRBJ1-1; 7 bases agree with TRBD1. The CDR3 has 16 amino acids. CDR1 and CDR2 (germline): LNHDA, SQIVND (reference sequence). With V trimmed by 1 base and J by 3 bases, 8 bases remained unmatched. The CDR3 reads CASSIVGGYRDTEAFF. In nucleotides, the CDR3 is TGTGCCAGTAGTATAGTAGGGGGCTATAGGGACACTGAAGCTTTCTTT.